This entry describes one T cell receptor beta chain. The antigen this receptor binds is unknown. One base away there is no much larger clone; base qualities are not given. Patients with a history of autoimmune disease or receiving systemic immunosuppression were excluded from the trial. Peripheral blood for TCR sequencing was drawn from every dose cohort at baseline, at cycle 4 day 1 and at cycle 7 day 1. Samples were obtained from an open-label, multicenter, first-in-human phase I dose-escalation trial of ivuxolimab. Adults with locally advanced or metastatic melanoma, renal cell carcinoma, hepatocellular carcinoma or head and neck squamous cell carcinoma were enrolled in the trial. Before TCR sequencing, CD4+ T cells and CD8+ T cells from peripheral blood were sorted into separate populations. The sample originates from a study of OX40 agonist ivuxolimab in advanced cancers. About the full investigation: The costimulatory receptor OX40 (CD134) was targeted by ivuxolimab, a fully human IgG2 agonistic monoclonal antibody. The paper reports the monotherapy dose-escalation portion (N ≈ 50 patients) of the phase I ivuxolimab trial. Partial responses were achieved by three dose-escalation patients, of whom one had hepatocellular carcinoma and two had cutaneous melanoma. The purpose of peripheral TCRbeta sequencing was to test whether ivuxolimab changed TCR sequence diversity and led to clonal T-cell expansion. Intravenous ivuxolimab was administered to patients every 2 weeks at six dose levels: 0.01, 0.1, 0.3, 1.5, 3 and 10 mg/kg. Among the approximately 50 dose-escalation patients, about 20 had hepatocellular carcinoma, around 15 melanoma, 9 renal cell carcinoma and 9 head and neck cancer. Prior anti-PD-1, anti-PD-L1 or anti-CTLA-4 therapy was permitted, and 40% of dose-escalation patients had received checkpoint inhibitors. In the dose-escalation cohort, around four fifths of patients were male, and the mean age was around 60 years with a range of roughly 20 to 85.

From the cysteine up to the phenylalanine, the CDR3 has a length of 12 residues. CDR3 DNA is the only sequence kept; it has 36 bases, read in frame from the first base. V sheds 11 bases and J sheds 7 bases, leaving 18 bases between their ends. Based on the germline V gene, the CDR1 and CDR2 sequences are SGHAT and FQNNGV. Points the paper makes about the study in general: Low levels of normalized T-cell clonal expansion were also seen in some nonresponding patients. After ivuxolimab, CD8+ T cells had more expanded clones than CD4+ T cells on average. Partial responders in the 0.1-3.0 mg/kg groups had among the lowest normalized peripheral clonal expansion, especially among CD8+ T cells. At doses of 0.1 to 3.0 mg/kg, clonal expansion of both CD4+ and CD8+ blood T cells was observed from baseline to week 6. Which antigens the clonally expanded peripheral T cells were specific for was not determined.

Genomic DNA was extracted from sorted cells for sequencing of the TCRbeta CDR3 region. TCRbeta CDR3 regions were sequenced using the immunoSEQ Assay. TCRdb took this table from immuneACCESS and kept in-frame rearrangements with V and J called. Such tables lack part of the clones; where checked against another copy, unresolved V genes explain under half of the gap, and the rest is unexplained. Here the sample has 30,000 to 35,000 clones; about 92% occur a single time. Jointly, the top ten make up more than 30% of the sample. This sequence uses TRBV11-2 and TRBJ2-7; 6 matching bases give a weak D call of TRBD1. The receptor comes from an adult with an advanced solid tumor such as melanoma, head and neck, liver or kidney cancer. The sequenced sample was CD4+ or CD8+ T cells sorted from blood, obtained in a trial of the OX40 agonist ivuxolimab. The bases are TGTGCCGGACAGTCCGGGGTAGGAGAGCAGTACTTC. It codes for CAGQSGVGEQYF.